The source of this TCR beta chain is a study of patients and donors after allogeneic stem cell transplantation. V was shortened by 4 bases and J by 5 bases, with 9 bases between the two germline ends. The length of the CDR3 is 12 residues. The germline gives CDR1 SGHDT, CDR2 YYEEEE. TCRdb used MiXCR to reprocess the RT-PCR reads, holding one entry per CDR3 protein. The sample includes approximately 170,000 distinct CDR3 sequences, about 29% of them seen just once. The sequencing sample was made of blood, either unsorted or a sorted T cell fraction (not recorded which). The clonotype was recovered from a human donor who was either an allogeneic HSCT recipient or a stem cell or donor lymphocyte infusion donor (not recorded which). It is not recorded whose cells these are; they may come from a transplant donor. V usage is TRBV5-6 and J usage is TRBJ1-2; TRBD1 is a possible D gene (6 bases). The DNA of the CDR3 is TGTGCCAGCAGCACGGGACATTATGGCTACACCTTC. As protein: CASSTGHYGYTF.